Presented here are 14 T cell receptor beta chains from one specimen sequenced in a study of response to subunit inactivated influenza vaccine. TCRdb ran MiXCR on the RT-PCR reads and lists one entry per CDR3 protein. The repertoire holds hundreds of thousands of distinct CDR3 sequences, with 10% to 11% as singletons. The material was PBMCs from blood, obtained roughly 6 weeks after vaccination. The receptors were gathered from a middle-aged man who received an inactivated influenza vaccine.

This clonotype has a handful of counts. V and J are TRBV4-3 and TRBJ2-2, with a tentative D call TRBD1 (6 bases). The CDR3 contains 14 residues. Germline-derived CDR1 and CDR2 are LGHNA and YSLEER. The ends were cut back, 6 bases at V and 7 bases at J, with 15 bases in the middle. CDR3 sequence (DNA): TGCGCCAGCAGGTGGCACAGGGAAGACGGGGAGCTGTTTTTT. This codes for CASRWHREDGELFF.

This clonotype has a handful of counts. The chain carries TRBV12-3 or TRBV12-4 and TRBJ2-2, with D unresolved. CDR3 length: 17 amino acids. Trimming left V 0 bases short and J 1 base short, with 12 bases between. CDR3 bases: TGTGCCAGCAGTTTAGCGCTTGGCGTTCAGAACACCGGGGAGCTGTTTTTT. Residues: CASSLALGVQNTGELFF.

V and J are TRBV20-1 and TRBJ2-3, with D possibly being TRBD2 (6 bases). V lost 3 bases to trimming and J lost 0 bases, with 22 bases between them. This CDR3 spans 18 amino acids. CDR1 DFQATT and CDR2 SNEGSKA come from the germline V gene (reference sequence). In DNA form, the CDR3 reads TGCAGTGCTAGTATGGAGCCGGGACTCATCCCTAGCACAGATACGCAGTATTTT. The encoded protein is CSASMEPGLIPSTDTQYF.

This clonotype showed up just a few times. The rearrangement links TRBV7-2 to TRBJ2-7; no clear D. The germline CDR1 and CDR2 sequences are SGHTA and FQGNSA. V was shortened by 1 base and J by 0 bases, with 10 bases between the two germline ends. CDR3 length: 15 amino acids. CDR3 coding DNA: TGTGCCAGCAGCTTAGGTTCCACCAACTCCTACGAGCAGTACTTC. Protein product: CASSLGSTNSYEQYF. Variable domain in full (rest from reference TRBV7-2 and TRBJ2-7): GAGVSQSPSNKVTEKGKDVELRCDPISGHTALYWYRQSLGQGLEFLIYFQGNSAPDKSGLPSDRFSAERTGGSVSTLTIQRTQQEDSAVYLCASSLGSTNSYEQYFGPGTRLTVT.

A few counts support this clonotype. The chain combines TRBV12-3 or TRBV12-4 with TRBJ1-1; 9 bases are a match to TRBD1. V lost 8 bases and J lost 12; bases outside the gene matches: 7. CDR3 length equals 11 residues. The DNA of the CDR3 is TGTGCCAGCGGCACAGGGGGCATGACTTTCTTT. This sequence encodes CASGTGGMTFF.

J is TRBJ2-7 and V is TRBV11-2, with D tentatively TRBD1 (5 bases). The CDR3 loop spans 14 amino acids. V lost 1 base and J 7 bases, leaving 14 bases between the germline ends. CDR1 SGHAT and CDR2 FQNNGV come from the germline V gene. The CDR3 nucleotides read TGTGCCAGCAGCTTAGGGCAGGGCCGCCGGGAGCAGTACTTC. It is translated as CASSLGQGRREQYF.

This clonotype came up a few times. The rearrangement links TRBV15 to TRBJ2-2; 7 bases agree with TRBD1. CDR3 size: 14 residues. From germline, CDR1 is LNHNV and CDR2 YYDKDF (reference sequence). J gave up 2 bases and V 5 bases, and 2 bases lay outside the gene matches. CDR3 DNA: TGTGCCACCAGCGCAGGGGGTAACACCGGGGAGCTGTTTTTT. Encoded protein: CATSAGGNTGELFF.

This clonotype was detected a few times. CDR3 sequence reads: CASSARQGGETQYF. In DNA, the CDR3 is TGTGCCAGCAGCGCAAGACAGGGTGGGGAGACCCAGTACTTC. The chain carries TRBV7-9 and TRBJ2-5; 7 nucleotides align to TRBD1. The CDR3 is 14 amino acids. Germline V CDR1 and CDR2: SEHNR, FQNEAQ (reference sequence). V gave up 5 bases and J gave up 5 bases; unmatched junction bases: 8.

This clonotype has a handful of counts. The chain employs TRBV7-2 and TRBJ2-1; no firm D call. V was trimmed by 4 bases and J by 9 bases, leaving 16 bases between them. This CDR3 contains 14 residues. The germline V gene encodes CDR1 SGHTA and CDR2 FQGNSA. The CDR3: CASSSLGRKGEQFF. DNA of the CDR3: TGTGCCAGCAGCTCACTCGGGCGCAAAGGTGAGCAGTTCTTC. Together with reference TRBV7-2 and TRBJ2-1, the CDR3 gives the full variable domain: GAGVSQSPSNKVTEKGKDVELRCDPISGHTALYWYRQSLGQGLEFLIYFQGNSAPDKSGLPSDRFSAERTGGSVSTLTIQRTQQEDSAVYLCASSSLGRKGEQFFGPGTRLTVL.

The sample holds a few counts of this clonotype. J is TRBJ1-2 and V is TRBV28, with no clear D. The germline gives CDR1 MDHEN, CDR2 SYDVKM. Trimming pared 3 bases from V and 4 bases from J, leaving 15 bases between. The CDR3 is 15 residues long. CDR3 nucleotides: TGTGCCAGCAGTTTGTTGACGTATGTCAGCTATGGCTACACCTTC. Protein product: CASSLLTYVSYGYTF.

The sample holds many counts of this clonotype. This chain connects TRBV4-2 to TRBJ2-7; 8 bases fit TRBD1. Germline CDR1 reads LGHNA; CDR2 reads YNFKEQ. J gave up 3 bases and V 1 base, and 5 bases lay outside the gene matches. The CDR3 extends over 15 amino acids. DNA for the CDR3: TGTGCCAGCAGCCAAGTTGGACAGGGCGGCTACGAGCAGTACTTC. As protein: CASSQVGQGGYEQYF.

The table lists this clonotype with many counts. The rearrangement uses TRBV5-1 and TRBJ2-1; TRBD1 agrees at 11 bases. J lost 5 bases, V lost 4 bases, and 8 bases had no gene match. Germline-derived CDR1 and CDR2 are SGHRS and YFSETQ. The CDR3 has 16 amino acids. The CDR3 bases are TGCGCCAGCAGCGTAGGACAGGGGGCGCGGAACAATGAGCAGTTCTTC. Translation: CASSVGQGARNNEQFF.

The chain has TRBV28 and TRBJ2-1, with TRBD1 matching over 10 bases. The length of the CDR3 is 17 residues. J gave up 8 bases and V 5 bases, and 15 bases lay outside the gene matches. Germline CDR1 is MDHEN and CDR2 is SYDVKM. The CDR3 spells CASSPPLGGQGRDEQFF. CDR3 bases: TGTGCCAGCAGTCCACCCCTTGGGGGACAGGGGAGGGATGAGCAGTTCTTC.

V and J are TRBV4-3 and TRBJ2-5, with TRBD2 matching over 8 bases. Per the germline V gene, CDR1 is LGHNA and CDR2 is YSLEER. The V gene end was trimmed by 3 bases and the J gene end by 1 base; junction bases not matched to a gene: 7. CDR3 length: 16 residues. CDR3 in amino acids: CASSHISGTLQETQYF. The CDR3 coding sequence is TGCGCCAGCAGCCATATTAGCGGGACCCTCCAAGAGACCCAGTACTTC.